This T cell receptor (beta chain) was captured in a study of cytomegalovirus exposure and HLA in healthy donors (dated by TCRdb to the late 2010s). For the wider study: An earlier analysis of some 550 of the donors reported approximately 270 Gb of sequence data and some 120 million unique TCR beta sequences from around 200 million T cells. An early release covering roughly 600 HLA-typed donors comprised approximately 290 gigabases of sequencing data and approximately 85 million unique TCR sequences. Of the roughly 400 genotyped donors, roughly 80% fell in the genetic ancestry cluster associated with self-reported Caucasian donors. The study aimed to test whether cataloging public T cell receptors could reveal signatures of past pathogen exposure. Using immunosequencing, the study profiled T cell repertoires from roughly 650 subjects and related those repertoires to cytomegalovirus serostatus. In addition to the first cohort of roughly 700 subjects, a separate validation cohort of 120 different subjects was used. High-throughput TCR immunosequencing, statistical association of individual TCRs with disease status, and machine learning were combined to predict cytomegalovirus infection status. A later analysis re-analyzed previously published TCR beta repertoires from approximately 670 donors and added high-resolution HLA genotyping to study TCR occurrence patterns. Rather than drawing on any new phenotypic data, the later analysis identified candidate immune exposures from TCR beta sequences and the way those sequences occurred across donors. In an earlier analysis of about 590 of the donors, high-throughput TCR beta sequencing was used to judge whether each TCR beta V gene segment behaved as functional or pseudogenic. Donor age, sex, ethnicity and CMV serostatus were collected together with the repertoire data. A later genetic analysis took genome-wide SNP genotypes for about 55% of the 666 donors and used that subset as a discovery cohort. All discovery cohort repertoires had been generated on a single sequencing platform. HLA typing included class I and class II loci at four-digit resolution. The number of typed donors differed by locus: about 620-630 for A, B, C, DRB1 and DQB1; about 520 for DQA1; 606 for DPA1; and roughly 470 for DPB1. Roughly five DR-DQ haplotypes were handled as single units for association and clustering, since linkage in the cohort was strong. Among some 410 genotyped donors of the cohort, an average of around 220,000 unique TCR beta nucleotide sequences was sequenced per donor, of which roughly 17% were non-productive. Study-wide findings and limitations: CMV serostatus was the only immune exposure information available for the cohort. Correlated functional status among segregating V segments might reflect linkage disequilibrium, but an unknown experimental factor could not be ruled out. It was suggested by the authors that the approach could potentially be generalized to other disease states and immunological phenotypes. Because HLA typing was missing for some donors at each locus, association tests included only the typed subset. In a later analysis, several top co-occurrence clusters were reported to appear linked to parvovirus B19, influenza, CMV and Epstein-Barr virus. In a later analysis, TCR association rates were found to vary across HLA loci, with the most associated TCRs seen for DRB1 alleles and the fewest for HLA-C alleles. An earlier analysis of approximately 570 of the donors showed that most TCR beta V segments appeared in productive rearrangements either about 87% or about 30% of the time, which broadly matched IMGT annotations. V-gene and J-gene trimming of TCR beta chains was associated with a missense DCLRE1C variant in a later genetic analysis, and the association was replicated in an independent cohort. The presence/absence analyses assumed that sequencing depth was roughly uniform across donors, and that assumption may not be true. The sequencing pipeline was judged likely to have produced a cluster of highly shared sequence variants as a technical artifact. In vitro tests confirmed that a few of the cytomegalovirus-associated TCR beta chains recognize cytomegalovirus antigens. Compared with equally common non-associated chains, HLA-associated TCR beta chains in a later analysis were more clonally expanded and had lower generation probabilities. A later genetic analysis reported fewer N-insertions in productive TCRs among donors in an Asian-associated ancestry cluster than the roughly 700-donor mean. When HLA alleles, especially DR and DQ, strongly co-occurred, attributing TCR associations to individual alleles was difficult. Because counts were too low, approximately 15 rarely observed V segments, including chromosome 9 orphons, were excluded from the earlier analysis of around 640 of the donors. A further reported finding was that TCR beta sequences accurately predicted the HLA-A and HLA-B alleles for most subjects in the first cohort. The classifier was reported to diagnose cytomegalovirus status with high specificity and sensitivity in both the original and validation cohorts. In a later analysis, some 18,000 TCR beta sequences were associated with specific HLA alleles at a false discovery rate of 0.05. Most TCR sequences were seen in very few donors, while some public TCRs were found in many individuals. According to a later analysis, most CMV-associated TCR beta chains appeared to be HLA-restricted, and the HLA associations seemed to be driven largely by CMV exposure. This cohort had only TCR beta chains sequenced, and the lack of alpha or paired-chain data limited which features could be detected. A total of fewer than 200 TCR beta chains were listed by the study as associated with cytomegalovirus.

The library was prepared using the immunoSEQ multiplex PCR assay. For the multiplex PCR, a mixture combining 60 forward primers for TCR Vbeta segments and 13 reverse primers for TCR Jbeta segments was used. The CDR3 region of rearranged TCR beta genes was amplified from genomic DNA with a multiplex PCR assay. The amplified TCR beta libraries were sequenced on the Illumina HiSeq System as 87-base-pair reads. As for the authors' bioinformatics: Across the 670 or so repertoires, a later analysis counted tens of millions of unique TCR beta chains, approximately 10 million of which were shared by at least two donors. Raw reads were error-corrected and collapsed into unique sequences by a nearest-neighbor algorithm in which closely related sequences were merged to remove PCR and sequencing errors. CDR3 sequences were aligned to IMGT reference sequences to assign V, D and J gene segments. For a sequence to be retained, a match of at least six nucleotides was required to both a V gene segment and a J gene segment. Rearrangements were classified as productive when the CDR3 lacked stop codons and remained in frame with V and J, and all other rearrangements were classified as non-productive. Following IMGT convention, CDR3 was defined as the stretch from the second conserved V-encoded cysteine to the conserved J-encoded phenylalanine. In an earlier analysis of 587 of the donors, sequences lacking an unambiguous match to a single V gene segment were excluded. An earlier analysis of about 590 of the donors classified V segments as functional when productive rearrangements were above 56.7% and as segregating when the standard deviation between donors was above 5%. A statistical classification framework was built to diagnose cytomegalovirus status from the catalog of TCR beta chain sequences. V and J gene assignment, in a later analysis, came from comparing TCR nucleotide sequences with IMGT/GENE-DB human TR gene sequences. The TCRdist pipeline was used in a later analysis to assign CDR3 sequences and most-parsimonious VDJ recombination scenarios. In a later analysis, each TCR beta chain was defined by its CDR3 amino acid sequence together with its V-gene family, and reads without a unique V-gene family were excluded. As a way to deal with suspected cross-contamination and a sequencing artifact, a later analysis dropped 450 to 600 nucleotide sequences that were highly shared and had low generation probability. In a later analysis, a clonal expansion index for each public chain was calculated from normalized within-repertoire ranks of inferred template counts. Generation probabilities in a later analysis came from a VDJ recombination model fitted to out-of-frame rearrangements, and those results were checked against IGoR. Hypergeometric tests were used in a later analysis to score TCR-TCR, TCR-HLA and TCR-CMV co-occurrence, with a repertoire-size bias correction applied to the TCR pairs. To estimate false discovery rates, a later analysis permuted the HLA or CMV assignments 20 times. A later analysis grouped co-occurring TCRs with DBSCAN, adding TCRdist sequence similarity when clustering within HLA-allele-positive subsets. Repertoires with fewer than 30,000 or more than 120,000 public chains were left out of co-occurrence clustering, as were five repertoires with anomalous nucleotide sharing. This immuneACCESS table, as held by TCRdb, lists in-frame sequences with V and J called but not all clones. Of the missing ones, under half trace to an unresolved V gene in checked studies; the others have no known cause. The D gene and trimming were derived from the DNA, and the V and J assignments and clone size from that table. The sample table records 100,000 or so clones; around 77% of these occur just once. The ten largest clones take up roughly 9.6% of the sample.

The cohort was made up of hundreds of healthy bone marrow donors. At the time of sampling, all cohort members were nominally healthy, though unrecorded immune exposures were likely present. The donor tested CMV seropositive and was one of the 289 seropositive cohort members. Every donor gave a peripheral blood sample, and the peripheral blood mononuclear cells from that sample were used for TCR beta sequencing. The Qiagen DNeasy Blood Extraction Kit was used to extract genomic DNA from the blood cell samples. This clone was counted a single time. The clone's antigen remains unknown. Per-base qualities were not stored, and no clone one base away is much larger. Sequenced sample: PBMCs. The source is a male donor in good health and CMV-seropositive.

At the DNA level, the sequence is TGTGCCAGCAGCAAGGGACAGGTATTGAACACTGAAGCTTTCTTT. The encoded protein is CASSKGQVLNTEAFF. In this chain, TRBV5-8 is recombined with TRBJ1-1, and 8 bases in between align with TRBD1. CDR1 and CDR2, per the germline V gene, are SGHTS and YDEGEE. Trimming accounts for 4 bases at V and 0 bases at J, while the number of junction bases matched to no gene is 5. Inclusive of the bounding cysteine and phenylalanine, the CDR3 is 15 residues long. Just CDR3 DNA is preserved here, 45 bases in frame from base 1. Here the CDR3 is joined to the reference TRBV5-8 and TRBJ1-1 genes, and the full variable domain is: EAGVTQSPTHLIKTRGQQATLRCSPISGHTSVYWYQQALGLGLQFLLWYDEGEERNRGNFPPRFSGRQFPNYSSELNVNALELEDSALYLCASSKGQVLNTEAFFGQGTRLTVV.